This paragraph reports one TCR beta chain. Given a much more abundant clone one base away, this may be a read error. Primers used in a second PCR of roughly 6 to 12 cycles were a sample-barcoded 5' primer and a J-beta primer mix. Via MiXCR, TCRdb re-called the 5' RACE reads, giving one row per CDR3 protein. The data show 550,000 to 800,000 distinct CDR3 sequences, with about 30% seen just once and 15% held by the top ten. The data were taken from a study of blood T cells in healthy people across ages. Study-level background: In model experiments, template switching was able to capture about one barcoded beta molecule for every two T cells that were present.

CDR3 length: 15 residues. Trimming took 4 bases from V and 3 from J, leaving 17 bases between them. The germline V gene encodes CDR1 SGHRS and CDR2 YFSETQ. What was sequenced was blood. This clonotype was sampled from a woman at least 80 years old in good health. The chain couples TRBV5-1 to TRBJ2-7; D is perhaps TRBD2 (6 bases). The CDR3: CASSPSGGDRYEQYF. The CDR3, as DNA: TGCGCCAGCAGCCCCAGTGGCGGGGACCGCTACGAGCAGTACTTC.